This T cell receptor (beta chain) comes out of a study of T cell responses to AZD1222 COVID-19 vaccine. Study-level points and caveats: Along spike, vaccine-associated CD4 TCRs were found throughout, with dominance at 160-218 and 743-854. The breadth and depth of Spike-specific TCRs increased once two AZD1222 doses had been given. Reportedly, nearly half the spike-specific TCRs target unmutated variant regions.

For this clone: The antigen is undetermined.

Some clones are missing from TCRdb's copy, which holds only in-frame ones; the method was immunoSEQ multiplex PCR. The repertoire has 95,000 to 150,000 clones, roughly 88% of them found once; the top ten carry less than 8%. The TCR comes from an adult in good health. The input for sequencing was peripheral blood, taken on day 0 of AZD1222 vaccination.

The CDR3: CASSQDPSATDTQYF. DNA of the CDR3: TGTGCCAGCAGCCAAGACCCGTCTGCGACAGATACGCAGTATTTT. The chain employs TRBV3-1 (or the pseudogene TRBV3-2) and TRBJ2-3; D not resolved. CDR3 length: 15 amino acids. The germline V gene encodes CDR1 LGHDT and CDR2 YNNKEL (reference sequence). The V and J ends lost 0 bases and 3 bases respectively, with 10 bases between them.